The source of this T cell receptor beta chain is a study of T cell changes during pregnancy in multiple sclerosis. Clones were read by immunoSEQ multiplex PCR, and TCRdb kept only the in-frame ones, dropping some. The sample lists about 59,000 clones, more than 85% occurring once. Deletions cut 4 bases from V and 4 bases from J, with 11 bases between. CDR3 length: 13 residues. Germline assignment: CDR1 SGHDT and CDR2 YYEEEE. Sequences were derived from CD8+ T cells from peripheral blood mononuclear cells, sampled in the third trimester of pregnancy. The chain links TRBV5-6 to TRBJ1-1; D unresolved. The TCR comes from a female donor with multiple sclerosis, enrolled in a pregnancy study. The CDR3 here is CASSPGWGTEAFF. The CDR3, as DNA: TGTGCCAGCAGCCCGGGGTGGGGCACTGAAGCTTTCTTT.